This T cell receptor (beta chain) derives from a study of human T cells and chemical hapten exposure. In the study overall: Patients' scalps got diphenylcyclopropenone weekly throughout the roughly 25-week study. Small pooled library volume differences mainly caused per-sample TCR yield variation.

Documented time point: pre-sensitization, week 0. Treatment: therapeutic diphenylcyclopropenone sensitization with weekly scalp DPC. Germline loops: CDR1 SGHKS, CDR2 YYEKEE (reference sequence). The junction had 5 bases not matched to a gene; V was cut back by 5 bases and J by 1 base. The CDR3 totals 14 residues. Original methodology: A per-sample median of about 100,000 TCRs was observed, with counts ranging from about 23,224 to 700,000. TCRdb processed the RACE reads anew with MiXCR; each CDR3 protein has one entry. Clone size and V and J calls follow TCRdb, not the original study. The sample contains around 180,000 distinct CDR3 sequences, approximately 29% of which appear only once.

The chain links TRBV5-5 to TRBJ2-5, with 7 positions matching TRBD1. The material sequenced was whole blood, taken in connection with sensitization to the hapten diphenylcyclopropenone (DPC). The TCR was taken from a woman aged 30 to 39 with alopecia areata. Some clones in this sample may be carry-over from other donors' samples. CDR3 DNA sequence: TGTGCCAGCAGAGCCGGGACAGCCCAAGAGACCCAGTACTTC. Its translation is CASRAGTAQETQYF.